The 9 T cell receptor beta chains in this list originate from one sample, sequenced in a study of blood T cells in healthy people across ages. Alongside a J-beta primer mix, a sample-barcoded 5' primer served in a second PCR lasting roughly 6 to 11 cycles. TCRdb re-analysed the 5' RACE reads in MiXCR, keeping a single row per CDR3 protein. The sample comprises hundreds of thousands of distinct CDR3 sequences, roughly 32% of which are singletons, and roughly 15% rests with the top ten. Source material: blood. The receptors were sampled from a woman aged 80 or over in good health.

This clonotype was picked up many times. The chain couples TRBV24-1 to TRBJ2-1, with a weak D call TRBD1 (6 bases). Germline loops: CDR1 KGHDR, CDR2 SFDVKD. V was pared by 1 base and J by 0 bases, with 12 bases between. CDR3 length equals 17 residues. The CDR3 DNA is TGTGCCACCAGTGATTTTATGGGGGCCAACTCCTACAATGAGCAGTTCTTC. Amino acids: CATSDFMGANSYNEQFF.

This clonotype was seen ten or more times. CDR3 sequence reads: CASSFLVGTDEQFF. DNA of the CDR3: TGTGCCAGCAGCTTCCTCGTGGGTACGGATGAGCAGTTCTTC. The chain employs TRBV7-2 and TRBJ2-1; D gene ambiguous. This CDR3 comprises 14 residues. V lost 3 bases, J lost 8 bases, and 14 bases lay in between. CDR1 and CDR2 (germline): SGHTA, FQGNSA. Full variable domain (remainder filled in from reference TRBV7-2 and TRBJ2-1): GAGVSQSPSNKVTEKGKDVELRCDPISGHTALYWYRQSLGQGLEFLIYFQGNSAPDKSGLPSDRFSAERTGGSVSTLTIQRTQQEDSAVYLCASSFLVGTDEQFFGPGTRLTVL.

This clonotype has ten or more counts. This chain connects TRBV7-9 to TRBJ1-5; weak D call: TRBD1 (6 bases). Deletions cut 4 bases from V and 0 bases from J, with 22 bases between. The CDR3 is 19 amino acids. CDR1 and CDR2 (germline): SEHNR, FQNEAQ (reference sequence). CDR3 in DNA: TGTGCCAGCAGCTACGGGGACGTTGGCAGGGGTTATAGCAATCAGCCCCAGCATTTT. Protein product: CASSYGDVGRGYSNQPQHF.

This clonotype was seen a handful of times. J is TRBJ1-1 and V is TRBV6-2 or TRBV6-3; TRBD1 might be the D (6 bases). The CDR3 covers 14 residues. Trimming pared 6 bases from V and 0 bases from J, leaving 11 bases between. Germline CDR1 is MNHEY and CDR2 is SVGEGT. This CDR3 is CASSWTALNTEAFF. The CDR3 DNA reads as TGTGCCAGCAGCTGGACAGCCTTGAACACTGAAGCTTTCTTT.

This clonotype was seen only a few times. This chain connects TRBV30 to TRBJ1-1; 10 nucleotides match TRBD1. J lost 9 bases, V lost 8 bases, and 6 bases had no gene match. The CDR3 is made up of 11 amino acids. From germline, CDR1 is GTSNPN and CDR2 SVGIG (reference sequence). The CDR3 nucleotides read TGTGCCAGACAGGGGGCTAGGAAAGCTTTCTTT. Translation gives CARQGARKAFF.

This clonotype occurred many times. The J gene is TRBJ2-1, the V gene TRBV5-1; 10 bases agree with TRBD2. The CDR3 covers 15 residues. Germline V gene data show CDR1 as SGHRS and CDR2 as YFSETQ. V dropped 6 bases and J dropped 0; count of bases not matched to a gene: 3. The CDR3 here is CASNSGGTSYNEQFF. The CDR3, as DNA: TGCGCCAGCAATAGCGGGGGGACCTCCTACAATGAGCAGTTCTTC.

This clonotype was detected only a few times. CDR3 amino acids: CASSLVPDLLGYGYTF. For the CDR3, the DNA is TGCGCCAGCAGCTTGGTGCCAGATCTACTGGGCTATGGCTACACCTTC. The rearrangement joins TRBV5-1 to TRBJ1-2; D gene uncertain. The CDR3 consists of 16 residues. Germline V gene sequence: CDR1 SGHRS, CDR2 YFSETQ. The ends were cut back, 0 bases at V and 4 bases at J, with 16 bases in the middle.

In its sample, this clonotype was seen many times. The chain recombines TRBV6-5 with TRBJ1-1; D not certain. Deletions cut 3 bases from V and 0 bases from J, with 20 bases between. This CDR3 spans 18 amino acids. Germline V gene lookup returns CDR1 MNHEY and CDR2 SVGAGI. DNA for the CDR3: TGTGCCAGCAGTTATATTGTTTACGGTCAGACAATGAACACTGAAGCTTTCTTT. It yields the protein CASSYIVYGQTMNTEAFF.

Worth noting for this clonotype: With a much larger clone just one base away, this may be a read error. The V and J genes are TRBV2 and TRBJ2-1; D remains ambiguous. The CDR3 extends over 11 amino acids. Germline V gene sequence: CDR1 SNHLY, CDR2 FYNNEI. In DNA form, the CDR3 reads TGTGCCAGCAGTTACATGGATGAGCGGTTCTTC. Translation gives CASSYMDERFF.